Listed below are T cell receptor beta chains from one sample, sequenced in a study of blood T cell repertoires in COVID-19. Measured with immunoSEQ multiplex PCR; TCRdb has only the in-frame clones, and not every one. This sample carries about 160,000 clones, roughly nine tenths of them seen once, and the ten largest clones take roughly 13%. The sample taken for sequencing was peripheral blood. Receptors were obtained from a man aged 18 to 29 with COVID-19, enrolled during active disease. Both conserved end residues are part of each CDR3. D genes are given only for firm matches. Some rows mark clone size as missing; the rest say once, few, many or name a class of expanded clone.

V	size	J	D	CDR3	DNA
TRBV7-8	NA	TRBJ2-2	TRBD2	CASRLGASGTGELFF	TGTGCCAGCAGACTAGGAGCTAGCGGCACCGGGGAGCTGTTTTTT
TRBV19	NA	TRBJ1-5	NA	CASSSSGWQGFNQPQHF	TGTGCCAGTAGTTCTTCCGGATGGCAGGGCTTCAATCAGCCCCAGCATTTT
TRBV27	NA	TRBJ1-5	NA	CASRTRGNQPQHF	TGTGCCAGCAGGACCCGGGGCAATCAGCCCCAGCATTTT
TRBV24-1	NA	TRBJ2-1	NA	CATSDSQGRIARYEQFF	TGTGCCACCAGTGATTCCCAGGGGAGAATAGCAAGGTATGAGCAGTTCTTC
TRBV2	NA	TRBJ2-3	NA	CARPDSPSTDTQYF	TGTGCCAGGCCAGACAGCCCTAGCACAGATACGCAGTATTTT
TRBV10-3	NA	TRBJ2-7	TRBD1	CATSDRAVYEQYF	TGTGCCACCTCAGACAGGGCCGTCTACGAGCAGTACTTC
TRBV28	NA	TRBJ2-7	TRBD1	CASSLWTDRAYEQYF	TGTGCCAGCAGTTTATGGACGGACAGGGCCTACGAGCAGTACTTC
TRBV5-4	NA	TRBJ2-3	TRBD2	CASSLGLAGRTDTQYF	TGTGCCAGCAGCTTGGGACTAGCGGGGCGCACAGATACGCAGTATTTT
TRBV11-3	NA	TRBJ2-3	NA	CASSPAGYTDTQYF	TGTGCCAGCAGCCCTGCCGGGTACACAGATACGCAGTATTTT
TRBV6-5	few	TRBJ2-1	TRBD1	CASSKDRVTYNEQFF	TGTGCCAGCAGCAAAGACAGGGTGACCTACAATGAGCAGTTCTTC
TRBV9	once	TRBJ2-1	NA	CASSVGTLNNEQFF	TGTGCCAGCAGCGTCGGGACTTTGAACAATGAGCAGTTCTTC
TRBV7-9	NA	TRBJ2-7	NA	CASSFRASYEQYF	TGTGCCAGCAGCTTCAGGGCCTCCTACGAGCAGTACTTC
TRBV7-3	NA	TRBJ2-1	NA	CASSLSGTPGYNEQFF	TGTGCCAGCAGTTTATCGGGGACTCCGGGTTACAATGAGCAGTTCTTC
TRBV27	NA	TRBJ2-3	TRBD2	CASSSGGGSDTQYF	TGTGCCAGCAGTAGCGGGGGGGGCTCGGATACGCAGTATTTT
TRBV24-1	NA	TRBJ2-1	TRBD2	CATSSLGGRFSNEQFF	TGTGCCACCAGCTCCTTGGGCGGGAGGTTTTCCAATGAGCAGTTCTTC
TRBV2	NA	TRBJ1-1	NA	CASSIRIANTEAFF	TGTGCCAGCTCGATCAGGATCGCCAACACTGAAGCTTTCTTT
TRBV10-3	NA	TRBJ2-7	NA	CASRGERAGGQYF	TGTGCCAGCCGAGGAGAGAGGGCCGGGGGGCAGTACTTC
TRBV6-2/TRBV6-3	NA	TRBJ1-5	NA	CASSSLKGDFYSNQPQHF	TGTGCCAGCAGTTCTCTTAAGGGAGACTTTTATAGCAATCAGCCCCAGCATTTT
TRBV7-8	NA	TRBJ1-2	TRBD1	CASSKGADNYGYTF	TGTGCCAGCAGCAAGGGGGCGGATAACTATGGCTACACCTTC
TRBV24-1	NA	TRBJ2-5	NA	CATSVVGRGDQETQYF	TGTGCCACCAGTGTAGTTGGCAGGGGAGACCAAGAGACCCAGTACTTC
TRBV6-5	NA	TRBJ2-7	NA	CASRGRGSSYEQYF	TGTGCCAGCCGAGGGCGGGGCAGCTCCTACGAGCAGTACTTC
TRBV4-1	NA	TRBJ1-5	NA	CASSPRRQVSSQPQHF	TGCGCCAGCAGCCCAAGAAGGCAGGTATCGAGTCAGCCCCAGCATTTT
TRBV4-3	once	TRBJ2-2	TRBD2	CASSQVTSGSMAGELFF	TGCGCCAGCAGCCAAGTGACTAGCGGGAGTATGGCCGGGGAGCTGTTTTTT
TRBV4-2	NA	TRBJ2-7	TRBD2	CASSQERSSGIYEQYF	TGTGCCAGCAGCCAAGAGAGGTCTAGCGGTATATACGAGCAGTACTTC
TRBV6-5	NA	TRBJ1-1	NA	CASSYGRYTEAFF	TGTGCCAGCAGTTACGGGAGGTACACTGAAGCTTTCTTT
TRBV6-5	NA	TRBJ2-7	TRBD1	CASKPDRGVSMQYF	TGTGCCAGCAAACCGGACAGGGGGGTTTCGATGCAGTACTTC
TRBV30	NA	TRBJ2-1	NA	CAWSGTVDEQFF	TGTGCCTGGAGTGGGACTGTCGATGAGCAGTTCTTC
TRBV7-9	NA	TRBJ2-7	TRBD2	CASSFFEREVSYEQYF	TGTGCCAGCAGCTTTTTCGAGCGGGAGGTATCCTACGAGCAGTACTTC
TRBV7-6	once	TRBJ1-4	TRBD1	CASSQYRGTATNEKLFF	TGTGCCAGCAGCCAATACAGGGGGACTGCAACTAATGAAAAACTGTTTTTT
TRBV24-1	once	TRBJ1-1	NA	CATSDRWGGVAFF	TGTGCCACCAGTGACCGGTGGGGGGGGGTTGCTTTCTTT
TRBV19	NA	TRBJ2-2	TRBD2	CASSSTSGRGGTGELFF	TGTGCCAGTAGCTCCACTAGCGGGAGGGGAGGGACCGGGGAGCTGTTTTTT
TRBV4-3	NA	TRBJ2-1	NA	CASSQDYPSGNEQFF	TGCGCCAGCAGCCAGGACTACCCCTCTGGCAATGAGCAGTTCTTC
TRBV12-3/TRBV12-4	NA	TRBJ2-7	NA	CASSFRQFEQYF	TGTGCCAGCAGTTTCCGACAGTTCGAGCAGTACTTC
TRBV5-1	NA	TRBJ2-7	NA	CASSLGQGGYEQYF	TGCGCCAGCAGCTTAGGGCAGGGGGGTTACGAGCAGTACTTC
TRBV11-2	NA	TRBJ2-3	TRBD2	CASSKIAGRGTDTQYF	TGTGCCAGCAGCAAAATAGCGGGGAGAGGCACAGATACGCAGTATTTT
TRBV6-5	NA	TRBJ2-7	TRBD1	CASRNIGTGSYEQYF	TGTGCCAGCAGGAACATCGGGACAGGGTCCTACGAGCAGTACTTC
TRBV28	NA	TRBJ1-5	NA	CASSFLNEDYQPQHF	TGTGCCAGCAGTTTTTTGAACGAGGATTATCAGCCCCAGCATTTT
TRBV7-2	NA	TRBJ2-5	TRBD1	CASSLTGGGETQYF	TGTGCCAGCAGCCTGACAGGGGGCGGGGAGACCCAGTACTTC
TRBV10-3	NA	TRBJ2-1	NA	CAISEEGHNEQFF	TGTGCCATCAGTGAAGAGGGCCACAATGAGCAGTTCTTC
TRBV2	NA	TRBJ2-2	NA	CASSDGAGVGTGELFF	TGTGCCAGCAGTGATGGGGCAGGGGTTGGGACCGGGGAGCTGTTTTTT
TRBV7-9	NA	TRBJ2-1	NA	CASSLAAIDYNEQFF	TGTGCCAGCAGCTTAGCAGCGATTGACTACAATGAGCAGTTCTTC
TRBV27	NA	TRBJ1-5	TRBD1	CASSRNRGRGQPQHF	TGTGCCAGCAGCCGAAACAGGGGTAGGGGGCAGCCCCAGCATTTT
TRBV28	NA	TRBJ2-1	NA	CASSLTGSQVFF	TGTGCCAGCAGTTTAACAGGGAGTCAGGTTTTCTTC
TRBV7-2	NA	TRBJ2-7	TRBD2	CASSLYPSGNGRMSYEQYF	TGTGCCAGCAGCTTATACCCTAGCGGGAACGGCCGGATGTCCTACGAGCAGTACTTC
TRBV4-1	NA	TRBJ2-3	NA	CASSQDEAVWATDTQYF	TGCGCCAGCAGCCAAGATGAAGCGGTGTGGGCCACAGATACGCAGTATTTT
TRBV24-1	NA	TRBJ2-5	TRBD1	CATSDSRQGARETQYF	TGTGCCACCAGTGATTCGAGGCAGGGGGCGCGGGAGACCCAGTACTTC
TRBV5-8	NA	TRBJ2-1	NA	CASSLPQGLPFNEQFF	TGTGCCAGCAGCTTGCCCCAGGGTTTGCCCTTCAATGAGCAGTTCTTC
TRBV28	NA	TRBJ2-7	TRBD1	CASSLLGVRDRAYEQYF	TGTGCCAGCAGTTTATTGGGGGTGAGGGACAGGGCCTACGAGCAGTACTTC
TRBV28	NA	TRBJ1-2	NA	CASSPGTLYGYTF	TGTGCCAGCAGTCCCGGGACACTCTATGGCTACACCTTC
TRBV12-5	NA	TRBJ2-2	TRBD2	CASGLWEGPRTGELFF	TGTGCTAGTGGTTTGTGGGAGGGCCCGAGAACCGGGGAGCTGTTTTTT
TRBV28	NA	TRBJ1-5	NA	CASSFLWGGPDQPQHF	TGTGCCAGCAGTTTTCTGTGGGGGGGACCAGATCAGCCCCAGCATTTT
TRBV13	NA	TRBJ1-2	NA	CASSYEGGNYGYTF	TGTGCCAGCAGCTACGAGGGAGGGAACTATGGCTACACCTTC
TRBV4-2	NA	TRBJ2-1	TRBD2	CASSLAGTSGREGFF	TGTGCCAGCAGCCTAGCCGGGACTAGCGGGAGAGAGGGGTTCTTC
TRBV11-2	NA	TRBJ2-7	TRBD1	CASSSRDRAMGEQYF	TGTGCCAGCAGCTCTCGGGACAGGGCCATGGGGGAGCAGTACTTC
TRBV9	NA	TRBJ2-1	TRBD2	CASSESLAGPYNEQFF	TGTGCCAGCAGCGAGTCCCTAGCGGGTCCCTACAATGAGCAGTTCTTC
TRBV27	NA	TRBJ1-4	TRBD1	CASSPGDRKLLF	TGTGCCAGCAGTCCGGGGGACAGAAAACTGCTTTTT
TRBV7-6	NA	TRBJ2-7	NA	CASSCRSLRTYEQYF	TGTGCCAGCAGCTGCCGGAGCCTACGTACCTACGAGCAGTACTTC